The next 4 T cell receptor beta chains were all read from a single sample in a study of shared clonotypes between healthy human individuals. Naive CD8 cells, CD45RO-negative and positively selected for CCR7, excluded terminally differentiated effector memory CD45RA+ cells. Data came from immunoSEQ multiplex PCR; TCRdb stores just in-frame clones and leaves some out. The sample yields around 1.9 million clones, around 93% seen once. The sample consisted of naive CD8+ T cells from PBMCs. Receptors originate from a young man in good health. Some clones in this sample may be carry-over from other donors' samples.

In its sample, this clone was seen once. The chain is built from TRBV25-1 and TRBJ2-7, with a weak D call TRBD1 (5 bases). Germline CDR1 reads MGHDK; CDR2 reads SYGVNS. There are 14 residues in the CDR3. Trimming removed 5 bases at V and 0 bases at J, with 11 bases between. CDR3 sequence reads: CASSKGQSSYEQYF. CDR3 DNA sequence: TGTGCCAGCAGTAAGGGGCAGAGCTCCTACGAGCAGTACTTC.

The chain uses TRBV7-8 and TRBJ1-5; TRBD1 might be the D (5 bases). The CDR3 runs to 14 residues. The germline V gene encodes CDR1 SGHVS and CDR2 FQNEAQ. Trimming stripped 5 bases from V and 1 base from J, with 9 bases between. Here the CDR3 DNA reads TGTGCCAGCAGCCGAGGGGCGAGCAATCAGCCCCAGCATTTT. Translated, it gives CASSRGASNQPQHF.

The rearrangement joins TRBV2 to TRBJ2-3, with 10 bases fitting TRBD2. From germline, CDR1 is SNHLY and CDR2 FYNNEI. The CDR3 is made up of 14 amino acids. V lost 8 bases to trimming and J lost 3 bases; unmatched junction nucleotides: 5. CDR3 sequence (DNA): TGTGCCAGCCTAGCGGGGGCGGTGACAGATACGCAGTATTTT. Protein: CASLAGAVTDTQYF.

The V call is TRBV19, the J call TRBJ1-1; D may be TRBD1 (6 bases). The V end lost 0 bases, the J end lost 4 bases, and 12 bases lay between the germline ends. This CDR3 is 15 amino acids long. CDR1 is LNHDA, CDR2 SQIVND, per germline (reference sequence). The CDR3 here is CASSIDEGVSTEAFF. CDR3 DNA: TGTGCCAGTAGTATAGATGAGGGGGTAAGCACTGAAGCTTTCTTT.